This T cell receptor (beta chain) was recorded in a study of blood T cell repertoires in COVID-19. Turning to the study itself: Collection of acute and convalescent COVID-19 samples took place in the United States, Italy and Spain. PBMCs, B-cell-depleted T cells, or T cells were the source of the cDNA or gDNA that made up the material.

Under the authors' procedure: Cell counts per sample came from amplifying reference gene primers. The data were produced by immunoSEQ multiplex PCR, yet TCRdb's version contains in-frame clones alone and is incomplete. V, J and clone size reflect that table, while D and trimming were determined from the DNA. The data hold approximately 230,000 clones, with roughly 84% observed a single time. This clone was seen a few times. CDR1 MDHEN and CDR2 SYDVKM come from the germline V gene. The CDR3 consists of 14 residues. V was cut by 7 bases and J by 5 bases, with 18 bases left in between. The TCR comes from a woman aged 40 to 50 who had recovered from COVID-19. The chain is built from TRBV28 and TRBJ2-7, with TRBD2 as a possible D gene (7 bases). The sample was peripheral blood. The CDR3 region is CASTIGGGNHEQYF. In DNA form, the CDR3 reads TGTGCCAGCACCATTGGGGGGGGCAACCACGAGCAGTACTTC.